This entry is about one TCR beta chain. The antigen remains undetermined. This sample was taken from a study of radiotherapy plus CTLA-4 blockade in lung cancer. Looking at the study overall: Disease control was present in around a third of patients, and objective responses in around 18%.

CDR1 and CDR2 from the germline V gene are ENHRY and SYGVKD. The CDR3 length is 17 residues. The V end was cut by 0 bases, the J end by 4 bases, with 15 bases between. Assay used: immunoSEQ multiplex PCR; TCRdb lists only in-frame clones, some missing. The top ten clones hold roughly 5% of a sample with roughly 120,000 clones, roughly 80% of them seen once. Overall study results and limits: With interferon-beta, early dynamics of blood T cell clones were reported to best predict response.

Sequencing was performed on peripheral blood, taken from a patient treated with radiotherapy plus ipilimumab. The TCR was taken from a human donor with non-small cell lung cancer who had a partial response to radiotherapy plus ipilimumab. This chain uses TRBV10-3 with TRBJ2-2, with D possibly being TRBD2 (6 bases). The CDR3 DNA reads TGTGCCATCAGTGAGTCCCGGGGGACCGGGGGCACCGGGGAGCTGTTTTTT. It translates to CAISESRGTGGTGELFF.